In its sample, the clone carrying this T cell receptor beta chain was seen a few times. This specimen comes from a study of shared clonotypes between healthy human individuals. This table comes from immunoSEQ multiplex PCR, and its TCRdb copy is limited to in-frame clones, with some not included. This sample has hundreds of thousands of clones, with roughly 70% found just once. Germline assignment: CDR1 MNHNY and CDR2 SVGAGI (reference sequence). With 6 bases removed from V and 2 bases from J, the gap between germline ends came to 8 bases. CDR3 length: 13 amino acids. This chain links TRBV6-6 with TRBJ2-1; no clear D gene. Sample: memory CD4+ T cells sorted from blood. Subset indicated: CD45RA-negative fraction. This TCR derives from a woman aged 25 to 45 in good health. The CDR3 sequence: CASRQAAYNEQFF. In DNA, the CDR3 is TGTGCCAGCAGGCAGGCGGCCTACAATGAGCAGTTCTTC.